The 9 T cell receptor beta chains below come from one sample, sequenced in a study of CD8+CD57+ T cells in acquired aplastic anemia. Genomic DNA templated the TCR beta VDJ and CDR3 profiling. TCRdb re-called the reads with MiXCR, one entry per CDR3 protein. There are roughly 180,000 distinct CDR3 sequences in the sample; about half occur only once, and under 15% lies in the top ten. By flow cytometry, patients selected for sequencing had shown an expansion of CD8+CD57+ cells. Specimen: sorted CD4+, CD8+, or CD8+CD57+ T cells (not recorded which) from PBMCs. These receptors originate from a human donor with aplastic anemia.

The table lists this clonotype with many counts. The J gene is TRBJ1-5, the V gene TRBV3-1, with D maybe TRBD1 (6 bases). V was clipped by 1 base and J by 2 bases, with 6 bases between them. The CDR3 is 14 residues long. Germline lookup yields CDR1 LGHDT and CDR2 YNNKEL (reference sequence). The CDR3 region is CASSQAGGNQPQHF. The CDR3 DNA follows: TGTGCCAGCAGCCAAGCAGGGGGCAATCAGCCCCAGCATTTT.

Ten or more counts support this clonotype. The CDR3 DNA follows: TGCGCCAGCAGTGAAGGCTTTGGCAATCAGCCCCAGCATTTT. Protein sequence: CASSEGFGNQPQHF. The chain combines TRBV10-2 with TRBJ1-5; D unresolved. The CDR3 totals 14 residues. Germline V gene data show CDR1 as WSHSY and CDR2 as SAAADI. V lost 3 bases and J lost 2, with 8 bases in between.

This clonotype showed up many times. This chain joins TRBV20-1 and TRBJ1-5; 7 nucleotides agree with TRBD1. Losses at the gene ends were 5 bases for V and 11 bases for J; bases not matched to a gene: 12. This CDR3 contains 13 residues. CDR1 is DFQATT, CDR2 SNEGSKA, per germline (reference sequence). The CDR3 DNA reads as TGCAGTGCTGGGCAGGACAGGTCAGAGTCCCAGCATTTT. Protein product: CSAGQDRSESQHF.

This clonotype has at least ten counts. The gene calls are TRBV7-3 and TRBJ2-1; TRBD2 agrees at 8 bases. V dropped 2 bases and J dropped 15; count of bases not matched to a gene: 9. In germline, CDR1 is SGHTA, CDR2 FQGTGA. The CDR3 runs to 13 residues. This chain's CDR3 is CASSLLGGGPRFF. CDR3 bases: TGTGCCAGCAGCTTATTGGGCGGGGGGCCTCGGTTCTTC. The variable domain in full, completed from reference TRBV7-3 and TRBJ2-1, reads GAGVSQTPSNKVTEKGKYVELRCDPISGHTALYWYRQSLGQGPEFLIYFQGTGAADDSGLPNDRFFAVRPEGSVSTLKIQRTERGDSAVYLCASSLLGGGPRFFGPGTRLTVL.

J is TRBJ2-7 and V is TRBV20-1; the D is unclear. The CDR3 sequence is 12 residues long. Germline-derived CDR1 and CDR2 are DFQATT and SNEGSKA (reference sequence). The V gene lost 0 bases and the J gene lost 3 bases, with 6 bases spanning the gap. CDR3 residues: CSARDPLYEQYF. Written as DNA, the CDR3 is TGCAGTGCTAGAGATCCACTCTACGAGCAGTACTTC.

This clonotype was seen many times. The gene calls are TRBV19 and TRBJ1-2; TRBD1 might be the D (5 bases). There are 19 residues in the CDR3. The V end was cut by 4 bases, the J end by 7 bases, with 31 bases between. Per the germline V gene, CDR1 is LNHDA and CDR2 is SQIVND (reference sequence). The CDR3 sequence: CASSTSWVAPRDRRGGYTF. CDR3 DNA sequence: TGTGCCAGTAGTACTTCTTGGGTCGCCCCGAGAGACCGGAGGGGTGGCTACACCTTC.

V gene TRBV20-1 combines with J gene TRBJ2-7; tentative D call: TRBD1 (6 bases). Per the germline V gene, CDR1 is DFQATT and CDR2 is SNEGSKA (reference sequence). There are 13 residues in the CDR3. Trimming pared 3 bases from V and 1 base from J, leaving 10 bases between. The DNA of the CDR3 is TGCAGTGCTAGCGGACAGTATTCCTACGAGCAGTACTTC. Its translation is CSASGQYSYEQYF.

The J gene is TRBJ2-7, the V gene TRBV20-1, with 7 nucleotides matching TRBD1. Losses at the gene ends were 0 bases for V and 2 bases for J; bases not matched to a gene: 7. This CDR3 contains 15 residues. Germline assignment: CDR1 DFQATT and CDR2 SNEGSKA (reference sequence). CDR3 residues: CSARDRTGDTYEQYF. The CDR3 region has the DNA TGCAGTGCTAGAGATCGTACAGGGGACACCTACGAGCAGTACTTC.

The chain uses TRBV9 and TRBJ1-2; TRBD1 might be the D (6 bases). Germline assignment: CDR1 SGDLS and CDR2 YYNGEE. Trimming took 1 base from V and 4 from J, leaving 11 bases between them. The CDR3 has 14 residues. The CDR3 DNA reads TGTGCCAGCAGCGTACAGGGGATCGCCTATGGCTACACCTTC. Protein product: CASSVQGIAYGYTF.